The clone carrying this T cell receptor (beta chain) was seen only a few times. CDR3 size: 13 residues. J lost 5 bases, V lost 7 bases, and 6 bases had no gene match. Germline CDR1 is MDHEN and CDR2 is SYDVKM. Assay: immunoSEQ multiplex PCR; the TCRdb copy retains only in-frame clones and omits some. The sample consists of 50,000 or so clones, 75% to 80% of them appearing once. These data come from a study of T cells in tumors after PD-1 blockade. Tumor or blood genomic DNA was sequenced, with inputs of roughly 550 ng to 6,500 ng. Sample: PBMCs, taken before anti-PD-1 treatment. The chain is built from TRBV28 and TRBJ1-1; TRBD1 aligns across 8 bases. This receptor was identified in a human donor with basal cell carcinoma. The CDR3 region is CASIVQGGTEAFF. The CDR3 region has the DNA TGTGCCAGCATCGTACAGGGGGGTACTGAAGCTTTCTTT.